This entry lists 18 T cell receptor beta chains sequenced from one sample in a study of PD-1 blockade in mismatch repair-deficient tumors. TCRdb's table, derived via immunoSEQ multiplex PCR, lists solely in-frame clones and lacks some. Among roughly 16,000 clones listed, about 80% were seen once. Sequences were derived from PBMCs, sampled 4 weeks after starting pembrolizumab. These receptors originate from an adult with mismatch repair-deficient cancer.

V and J are TRBV9 and TRBJ2-7; 7 nucleotides match TRBD2. Germline trimming cut 4 bases from V and 2 bases from J; bases unmatched to any gene: 12. CDR1 and CDR2 from the germline V gene are SGDLS and YYNGEE. The CDR3 length is 16 residues. The DNA for the CDR3 is TGTGCCAGCAGCCCCTGGGGGGGTGATCTTACCTACGAGCAGTACTTC. Translation: CASSPWGGDLTYEQYF.

The rearrangement uses TRBV7-3 and TRBJ2-1, with 7 bases matching TRBD2. The V and J ends lost 3 bases and 4 bases, in that order; junction bases with no gene match: 9. Per germline, CDR1 SGHTA and CDR2 FQGTGA. The CDR3 extends over 16 amino acids. The CDR3 reads CASSFKAGRGYNEQFF. The CDR3, as DNA: TGTGCCAGCAGCTTTAAAGCGGGAAGAGGGTACAATGAGCAGTTCTTC.

V gene TRBV9 combines with J gene TRBJ1-4; weak D call: TRBD1 (5 bases). V shed 3 bases and J shed 6 bases, with 18 bases lying between them. This CDR3 comprises 16 residues. Germline lookup yields CDR1 SGDLS and CDR2 YYNGEE. The CDR3 sequence: CASSDPPGDGDEKLFF. In DNA, the CDR3 is TGTGCCAGCAGCGACCCCCCGGGGGACGGCGATGAAAAACTGTTTTTT.

The rearrangement joins TRBV2 to TRBJ1-2, with D perhaps TRBD1 (5 bases). CDR3 length equals 14 residues. The V gene lost 4 bases and the J gene lost 8 bases, with 17 bases spanning the gap. The V gene's germline CDR1 is SNHLY and CDR2 FYNNEI. The DNA for the CDR3 is TGTGCCAGCAGTGCAGACAGCGTTACGTTCGGCTACACCTTC. Its protein is CASSADSVTFGYTF.

With regard to this clone: Other DNA sequences in the same sample also yield this CDR3. The chain couples TRBV4-1 to TRBJ2-7; TRBD1 aligns across 8 bases. This CDR3 is built from 14 residues. The V gene end was trimmed by 1 base and the J gene end by 1 base; junction bases not matched to a gene: 0. Germline lookup yields CDR1 MGHRA and CDR2 YSYEKL. CDR3 sequence (DNA): TGCGCCAGCAGCCAAGGACAGGGGTCCTACGAGCAGTACTTC. Translating it yields CASSQGQGSYEQYF.

The CDR3 DNA reads TGCGCCAGCAGCGTCAGTAAATGGTCCAGCACAGATACGCAGTATTTT. Its translation is CASSVSKWSSTDTQYF. The chain joins TRBV5-1 to TRBJ2-3, with no clear D. Per germline, CDR1 SGHRS and CDR2 YFSETQ. This CDR3 spans 16 amino acids. V was cut by 4 bases and J by 0 bases, with 15 bases left in between.

The gene calls are TRBV5-6 and TRBJ2-1; 7 bases fit TRBD2. The CDR3 has 19 residues. J lost 0 bases, V lost 4 bases, and 16 bases had no gene match. Germline values: CDR1 SGHDT, CDR2 YYEEEE. The chain's CDR3 is CASSDYRGGSLYSYNEQFF. The CDR3 DNA follows: TGTGCCAGCAGCGACTATCGGGGCGGGAGTCTTTACTCCTACAATGAGCAGTTCTTC.

The chain employs TRBV18 and TRBJ1-1, with D perhaps matching TRBD1 (5 bases). V lost 0 bases, J lost 0 bases, and 8 bases lay in between. Germline-derived CDR1 and CDR2 are KGHSH and LQKENI. The CDR3 is 15 residues long. The CDR3 region has the DNA TGTGCCAGCTCACCACCCCAGGGTATGAACACTGAAGCTTTCTTT. Translating it yields CASSPPQGMNTEAFF. Filled out from reference TRBV18 and TRBJ1-1, the complete variable domain reads NAGVMQNPRHLVRRRGQEARLRCSPMKGHSHVYWYRQLPEEGLKFMVYLQKENIIDESGMPKERFSAEFPKEGPSILRIQQVVRGDSAAYFCASSPPQGMNTEAFFGQGTRLTVV.

V is TRBV7-9 and J is TRBJ2-5; 12 nucleotides align to TRBD1. V lost 5 bases, J lost 11 bases, and 9 bases stayed unmatched. Germline V gene lookup returns CDR1 SEHNR and CDR2 FQNEAQ (reference sequence). The CDR3 is made up of 14 amino acids. Written as DNA, the CDR3 is TGTGCCAGCAGCGGAGGGACAGGGGGCGTTGTGCAGTACTTC. Amino acids: CASSGGTGGVVQYF.

The J gene is TRBJ2-7, the V gene TRBV27; 8 positions agree with TRBD2. Trimming at V came to 6 bases and at J to 3 bases, leaving 4 bases not matched to a gene. Germline CDR1 is MNHEY and CDR2 is SMNVEV (reference sequence). This CDR3 is 13 amino acids long. The CDR3: CASSRGLVYEQYF. The CDR3 coding sequence is TGTGCCAGCAGCCGGGGACTAGTCTACGAGCAGTACTTC.

The J gene is TRBJ1-5, the V gene TRBV7-2; 8 nucleotides line up with TRBD1. Looked up from germline, CDR1 is SGHTA and CDR2 is FQGNSA. V was clipped by 5 bases and J by 2 bases; unmatched bases: 5. This CDR3 spans 15 amino acids. CDR3 sequence reads: CASSTLQGGNQPQHF. The CDR3 DNA reads TGTGCCAGCAGCACTCTACAGGGGGGCAATCAGCCCCAGCATTTT.

On this clone itself: The same CDR3 arises from other DNA sequences in this sample as well. The V and J genes are TRBV4-1 and TRBJ2-4; unclear D gene. CDR3 length equals 16 residues. Trimming took off 1 base at V and 6 bases at J, with 16 bases between the two ends. In germline, CDR1 is MGHRA, CDR2 YSYEKL. The CDR3 reads CASSQALSPPRNIQYF. In DNA, the CDR3 is TGCGCCAGCAGCCAAGCCCTCTCTCCCCCGAGAAACATTCAGTACTTC.

This chain links TRBV5-4 with TRBJ2-5, with 9 bases that match TRBD2. From germline, CDR1 is SGHNT and CDR2 YYREEE (reference sequence). The CDR3 contains 15 residues. Losses at the gene ends were 4 bases for V and 2 bases for J; bases not matched to a gene: 6. CDR3 in amino acids: CASSLTSGIQETQYF. DNA for the CDR3: TGTGCCAGCAGCCTGACTAGCGGCATACAAGAGACCCAGTACTTC.

This sequence joins TRBV5-1 and TRBJ2-5, with 10 bases fitting TRBD1. Germline trimming cut 4 bases from V and 4 bases from J; bases unmatched to any gene: 7. The length of the CDR3 is 15 residues. The germline V gene encodes CDR1 SGHRS and CDR2 YFSETQ. The CDR3: CASSTPGQGRETQYF. The CDR3 DNA follows: TGCGCCAGCAGCACTCCGGGACAGGGGAGAGAGACCCAGTACTTC.

V usage is TRBV7-9 and J usage is TRBJ1-3; the match to TRBD1 covers 8 bases. Germline lookup yields CDR1 SEHNR and CDR2 FQNEAQ (reference sequence). V trimming: 4 bases; J trimming: 7 bases; junction bases outside the gene matches: 12. This CDR3 region has 16 residues. The CDR3 DNA reads as TGTGCCAGCAGCTACAGCTCCCAGACAGGGGTGAACACCATATATTTT. Translated, it gives CASSYSSQTGVNTIYF.

J is TRBJ1-2 and V is TRBV2; TRBD1 is a possible D gene (6 bases). Trimming pared 2 bases from V and 3 bases from J, leaving 13 bases between. The V gene's germline CDR1 is SNHLY and CDR2 FYNNEI. The CDR3 length is 15 residues. The CDR3 region has the DNA TGTGCCAGCAGTGAATATAGGACAGCGGACTATGGCTACACCTTC. Its translation is CASSEYRTADYGYTF.

This rearrangement joins TRBV2 to TRBJ1-5; TRBD1 matches 10 bases. Germline V gives CDR1 SNHLY, CDR2 FYNNEI. The trim removed 5 bases at V and 4 bases at J, leaving 5 bases unmatched. This CDR3 is 15 amino acids long. The CDR3 reads CASSPRTGGNQPQHF. CDR3 DNA: TGTGCCAGCAGTCCTCGGACAGGGGGAAATCAGCCCCAGCATTTT.

This clone has more than one count but fewer than ten. The CDR3 DNA reads as TGTGCCAGTCGTCGGGAGGCCCCCTACGAGCAGTACTTC. It encodes CASRREAPYEQYF. The V and J genes are TRBV11-3 and TRBJ2-7; 7 bases are a match to TRBD2. Losses at the gene ends were 9 bases for V and 2 bases for J; bases not matched to a gene: 7. The CDR3 length is 13 residues. Per the germline V gene, CDR1 is SGHNT and CDR2 is YENEEA.